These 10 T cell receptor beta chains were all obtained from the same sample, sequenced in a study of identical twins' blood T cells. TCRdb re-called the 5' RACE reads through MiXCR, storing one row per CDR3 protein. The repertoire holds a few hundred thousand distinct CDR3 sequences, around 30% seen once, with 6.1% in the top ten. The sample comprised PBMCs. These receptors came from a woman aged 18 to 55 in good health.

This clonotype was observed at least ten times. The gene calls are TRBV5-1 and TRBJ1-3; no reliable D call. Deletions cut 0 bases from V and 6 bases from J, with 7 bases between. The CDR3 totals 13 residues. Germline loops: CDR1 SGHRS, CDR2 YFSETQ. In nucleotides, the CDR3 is TGCGCCAGCAGCTTGGCCCCAGAAAACACCATATATTTT. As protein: CASSLAPENTIYF.

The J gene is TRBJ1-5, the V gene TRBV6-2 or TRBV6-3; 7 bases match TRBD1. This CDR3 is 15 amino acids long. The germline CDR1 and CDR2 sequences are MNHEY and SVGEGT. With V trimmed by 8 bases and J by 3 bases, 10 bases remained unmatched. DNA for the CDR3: TGTGCCAGCCGGGATACCACAGGGGACAATCAGCCCCAGCATTTT. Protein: CASRDTTGDNQPQHF.

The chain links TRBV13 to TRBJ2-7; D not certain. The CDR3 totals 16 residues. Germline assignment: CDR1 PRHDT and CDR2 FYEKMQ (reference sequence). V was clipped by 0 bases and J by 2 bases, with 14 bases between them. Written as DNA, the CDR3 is TGTGCCAGCAGCTTAGGCGAACAAACAAGCACCTACGAGCAGTACTTC. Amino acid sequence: CASSLGEQTSTYEQYF.

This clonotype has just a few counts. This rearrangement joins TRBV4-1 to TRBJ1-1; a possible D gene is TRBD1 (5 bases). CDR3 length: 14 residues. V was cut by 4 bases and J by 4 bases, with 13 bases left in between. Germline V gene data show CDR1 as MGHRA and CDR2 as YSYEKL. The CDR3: CASSRVVGGTEAFF. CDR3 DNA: TGCGCCAGCAGCCGGGTAGTCGGGGGCACTGAAGCTTTCTTT.

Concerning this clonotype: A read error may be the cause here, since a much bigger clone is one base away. The CDR3 DNA reads TGTGCCTGGGGTGACAGGGTTCTTGGAAACACCATATATTTT. It specifies CAWGDRVLGNTIYF. This chain links TRBV30 with TRBJ1-3; TRBD1 matches 7 bases. V lost 5 bases, J lost 3 bases, and 7 bases stayed unmatched. The CDR3 consists of 14 residues. Germline V gives CDR1 GTSNPN, CDR2 SVGIG (reference sequence).

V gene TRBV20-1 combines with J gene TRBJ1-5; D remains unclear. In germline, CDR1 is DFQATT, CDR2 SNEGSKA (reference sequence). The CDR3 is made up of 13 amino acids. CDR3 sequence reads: CNAKSTSNQPQHF. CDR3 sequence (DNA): TGCAATGCGAAGAGTACTAGCAATCAGCCCCAGCATTTT.

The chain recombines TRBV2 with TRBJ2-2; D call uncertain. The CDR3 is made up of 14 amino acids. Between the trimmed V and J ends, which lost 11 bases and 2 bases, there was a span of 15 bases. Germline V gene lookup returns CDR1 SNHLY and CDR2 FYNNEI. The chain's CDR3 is CAASRMGNTGELFF. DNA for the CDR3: TGTGCCGCTAGTAGGATGGGAAACACCGGGGAGCTGTTTTTT. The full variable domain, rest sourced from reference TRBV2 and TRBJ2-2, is EPEVTQTPSHQVTQMGQEVILRCVPISNHLYFYWYRQILGQKVEFLVSFYNNEISEKSEIFDDQFSVERPDGSNFTLKIRSTKLEDSAMYFCAASRMGNTGELFFGEGSRLTVL.

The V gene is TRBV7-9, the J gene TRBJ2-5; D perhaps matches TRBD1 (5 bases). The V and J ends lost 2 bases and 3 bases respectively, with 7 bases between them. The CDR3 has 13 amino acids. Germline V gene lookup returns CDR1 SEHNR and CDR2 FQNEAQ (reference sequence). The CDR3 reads CASSLPREETQYF. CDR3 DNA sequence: TGTGCCAGCAGCTTACCCAGGGAAGAGACCCAGTACTTC.

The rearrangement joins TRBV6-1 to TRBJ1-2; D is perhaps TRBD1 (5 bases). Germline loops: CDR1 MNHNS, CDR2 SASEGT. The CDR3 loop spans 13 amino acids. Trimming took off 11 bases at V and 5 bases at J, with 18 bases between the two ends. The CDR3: CASQWGGVYGYTF. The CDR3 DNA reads TGTGCCTCCCAATGGGGCGGCGTATATGGCTACACCTTC.

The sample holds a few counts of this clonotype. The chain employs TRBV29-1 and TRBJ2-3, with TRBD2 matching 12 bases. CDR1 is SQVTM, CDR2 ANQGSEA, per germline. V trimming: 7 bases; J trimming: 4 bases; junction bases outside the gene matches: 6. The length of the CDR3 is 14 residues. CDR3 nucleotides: TGCAGCGGACTGACTAGCGGGAGTGCAGATACGCAGTATTTT. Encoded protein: CSGLTSGSADTQYF.